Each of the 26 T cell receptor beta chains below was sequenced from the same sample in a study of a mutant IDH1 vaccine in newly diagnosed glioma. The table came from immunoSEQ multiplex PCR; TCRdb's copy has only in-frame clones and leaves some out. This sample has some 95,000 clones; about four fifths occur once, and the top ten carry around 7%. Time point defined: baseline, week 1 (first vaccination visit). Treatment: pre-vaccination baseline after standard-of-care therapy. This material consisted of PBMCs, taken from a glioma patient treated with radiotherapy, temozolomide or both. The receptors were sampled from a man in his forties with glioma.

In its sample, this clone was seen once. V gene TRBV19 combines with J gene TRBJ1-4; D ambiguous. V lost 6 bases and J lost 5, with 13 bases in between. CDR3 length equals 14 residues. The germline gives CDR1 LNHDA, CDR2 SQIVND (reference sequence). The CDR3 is CASSQAALNEKLFF. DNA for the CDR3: TGTGCCAGTAGCCAGGCGGCCCTGAATGAAAAACTGTTTTTT.

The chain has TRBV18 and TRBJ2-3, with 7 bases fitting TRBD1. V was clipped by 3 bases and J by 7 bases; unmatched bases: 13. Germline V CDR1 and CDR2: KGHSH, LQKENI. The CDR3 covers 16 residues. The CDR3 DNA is TGTGCCAGCTCACCCCAGGGGGTAAGCTTATCAAATACGCAGTATTTT. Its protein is CASSPQGVSLSNTQYF. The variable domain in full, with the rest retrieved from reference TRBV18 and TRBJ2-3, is NAGVMQNPRHLVRRRGQEARLRCSPMKGHSHVYWYRQLPEEGLKFMVYLQKENIIDESGMPKERFSAEFPKEGPSILRIQQVVRGDSAAYFCASSPQGVSLSNTQYFGPGTRLTVL.

The CDR3 region has the DNA TGTGCCAGCAGAGCACTGGGACAGGGGGACTCACCCCTCCACTTT. As protein: CASRALGQGDSPLHF. The rearrangement links TRBV6-1 to TRBJ1-6, with 11 bases identical to TRBD1. The CDR3 is made up of 15 amino acids. From germline, CDR1 is MNHNS and CDR2 SASEGT. V shed 6 bases and J 10 bases; nucleotides not matched to a gene: 8.

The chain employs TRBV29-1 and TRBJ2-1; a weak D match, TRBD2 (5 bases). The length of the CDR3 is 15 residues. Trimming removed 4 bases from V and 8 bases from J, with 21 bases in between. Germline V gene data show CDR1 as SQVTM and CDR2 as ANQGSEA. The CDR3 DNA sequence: TGCAGCGTTGTGGCTGAAGGACTCGATCGGGATGAGCAGTTCTTC. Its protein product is CSVVAEGLDRDEQFF.

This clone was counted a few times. CDR3 region: CASSVNILNTEAFF. Written as DNA, the CDR3 is TGTGCCAGCAGCGTGAACATATTGAACACTGAAGCTTTCTTT. The chain links TRBV9 to TRBJ1-1; D unclear. Between the trimmed V and J ends, which lost 2 bases and 0 bases, there was a span of 8 bases. This CDR3 contains 14 residues. Germline values: CDR1 SGDLS, CDR2 YYNGEE.

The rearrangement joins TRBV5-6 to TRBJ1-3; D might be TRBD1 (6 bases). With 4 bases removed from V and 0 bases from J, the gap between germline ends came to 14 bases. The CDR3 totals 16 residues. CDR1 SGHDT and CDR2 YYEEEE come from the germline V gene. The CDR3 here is CASSIAGVVSGNTIYF. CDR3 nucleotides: TGTGCCAGCAGCATAGCAGGGGTCGTCTCTGGAAACACCATATATTTT.

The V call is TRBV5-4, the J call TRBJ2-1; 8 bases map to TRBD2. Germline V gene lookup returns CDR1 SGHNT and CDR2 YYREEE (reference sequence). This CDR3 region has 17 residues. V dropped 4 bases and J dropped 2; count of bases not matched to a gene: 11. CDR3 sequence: CASSAGSGGGTYNEQFF. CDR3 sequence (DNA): TGTGCCAGCAGCGCCGGATCTGGCGGGGGGACCTACAATGAGCAGTTCTTC.

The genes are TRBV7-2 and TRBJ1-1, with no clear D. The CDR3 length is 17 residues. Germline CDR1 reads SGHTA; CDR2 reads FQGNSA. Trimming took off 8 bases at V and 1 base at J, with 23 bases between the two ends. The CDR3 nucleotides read TGTGCCAGCCGGCGGGCGGGGAGTGGTGATGGGAACACTGAAGCTTTCTTT. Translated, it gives CASRRAGSGDGNTEAFF.

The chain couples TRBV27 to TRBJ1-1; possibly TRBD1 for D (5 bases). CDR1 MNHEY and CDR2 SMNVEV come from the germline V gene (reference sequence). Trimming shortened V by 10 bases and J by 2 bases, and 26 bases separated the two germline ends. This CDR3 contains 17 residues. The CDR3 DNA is TGTGCCACCAAGAGAGAAGGGTTTGGGGCCCGTAACACTGAAGCTTTCTTT. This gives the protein CATKREGFGARNTEAFF.

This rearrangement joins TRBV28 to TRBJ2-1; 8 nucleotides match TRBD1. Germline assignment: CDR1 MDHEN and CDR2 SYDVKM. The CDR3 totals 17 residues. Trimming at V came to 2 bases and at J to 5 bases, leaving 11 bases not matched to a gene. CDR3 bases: TGTGCCAGCAGTTTAAGGCCTGGACAGGGAGTGGACAATGAGCAGTTCTTC. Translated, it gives CASSLRPGQGVDNEQFF.

The CDR3 is CASSRREYGYTF. The CDR3 nucleotides are TGTGCCAGTAGTAGAAGGGAGTATGGCTACACCTTC. The chain recombines TRBV19 with TRBJ1-2; unclear D gene. V was trimmed by 4 bases and J by 5 bases, leaving 8 bases between them. Germline CDR1 and CDR2: LNHDA and SQIVND (reference sequence). This CDR3 spans 12 amino acids.

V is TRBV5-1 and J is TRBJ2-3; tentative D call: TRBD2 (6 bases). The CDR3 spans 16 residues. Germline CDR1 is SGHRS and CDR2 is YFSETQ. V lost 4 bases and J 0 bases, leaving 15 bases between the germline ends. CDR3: CASSGFSGTSTDTQYF. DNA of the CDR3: TGCGCCAGCAGCGGTTTTTCCGGGACTAGCACAGATACGCAGTATTTT. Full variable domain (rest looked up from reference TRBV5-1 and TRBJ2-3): KAGVTQTPRYLIKTRGQQVTLSCSPISGHRSVSWYQQTPGQGLQFLFEYFSETQRNKGNFPGRFSGRQFSNSRSEMNVSTLELGDSALYLCASSGFSGTSTDTQYFGPGTRLTVL.

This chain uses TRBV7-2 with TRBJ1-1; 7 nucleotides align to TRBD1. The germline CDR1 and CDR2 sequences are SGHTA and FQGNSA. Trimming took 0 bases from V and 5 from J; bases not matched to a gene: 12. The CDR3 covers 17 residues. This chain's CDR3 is CASSLAPYRGVYTEAFF. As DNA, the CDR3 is TGTGCCAGCAGCTTAGCCCCCTACAGGGGCGTATATACTGAAGCTTTCTTT.

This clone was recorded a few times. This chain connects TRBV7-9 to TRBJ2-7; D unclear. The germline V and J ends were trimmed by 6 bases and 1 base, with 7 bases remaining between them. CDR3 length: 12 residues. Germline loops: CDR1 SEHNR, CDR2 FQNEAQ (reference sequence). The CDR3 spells CASSRLSYEQYF. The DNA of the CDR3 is TGTGCCAGCAGTAGACTGTCCTACGAGCAGTACTTC.

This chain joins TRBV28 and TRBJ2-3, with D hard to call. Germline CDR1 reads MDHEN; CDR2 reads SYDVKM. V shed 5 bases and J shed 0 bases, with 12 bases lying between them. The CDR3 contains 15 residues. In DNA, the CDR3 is TGTGCCAGCAGTCCTATGCAGTGGAGCACAGATACGCAGTATTTT. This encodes CASSPMQWSTDTQYF.

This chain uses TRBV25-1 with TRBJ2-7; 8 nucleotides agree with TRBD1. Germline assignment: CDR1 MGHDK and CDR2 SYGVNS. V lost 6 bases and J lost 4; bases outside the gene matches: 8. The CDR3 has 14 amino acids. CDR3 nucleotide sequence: TGTGCCAGCAGGTCGAGACAGGGGTTGTACGAGCAGTACTTC. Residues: CASRSRQGLYEQYF.

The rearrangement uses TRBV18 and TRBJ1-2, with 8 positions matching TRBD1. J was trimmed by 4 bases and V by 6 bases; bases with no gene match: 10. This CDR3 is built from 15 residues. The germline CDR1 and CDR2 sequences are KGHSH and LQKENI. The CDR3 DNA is TGTGCCAGCTCTTCCCAGGGGGCAGATCTCTATGGCTACACCTTC. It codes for CASSSQGADLYGYTF.

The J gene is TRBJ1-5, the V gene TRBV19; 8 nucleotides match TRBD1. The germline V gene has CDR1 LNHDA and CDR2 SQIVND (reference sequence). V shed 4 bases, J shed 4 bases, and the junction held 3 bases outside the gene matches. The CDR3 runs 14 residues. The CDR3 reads CASSRDRWNQPQHF. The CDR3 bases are TGTGCCAGTAGTAGGGACAGGTGGAATCAGCCCCAGCATTTT.

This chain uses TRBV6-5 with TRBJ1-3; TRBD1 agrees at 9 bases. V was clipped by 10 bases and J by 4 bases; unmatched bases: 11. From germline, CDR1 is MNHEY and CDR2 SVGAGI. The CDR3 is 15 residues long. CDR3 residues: CATGPGQGLGNTIYF. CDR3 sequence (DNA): TGTGCCACCGGACCGGGACAGGGACTCGGAAACACCATATATTTT.

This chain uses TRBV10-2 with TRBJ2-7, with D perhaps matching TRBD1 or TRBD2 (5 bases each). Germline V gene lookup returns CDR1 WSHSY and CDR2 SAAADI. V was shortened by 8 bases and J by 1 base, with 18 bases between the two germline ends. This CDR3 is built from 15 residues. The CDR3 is CASRIPGDVSYEQYF. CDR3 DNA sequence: TGCGCCAGCCGTATACCCGGGGACGTATCCTACGAGCAGTACTTC.

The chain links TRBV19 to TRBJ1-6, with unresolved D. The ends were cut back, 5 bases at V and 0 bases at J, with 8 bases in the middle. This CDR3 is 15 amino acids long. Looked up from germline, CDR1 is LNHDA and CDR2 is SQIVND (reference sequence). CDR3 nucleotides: TGTGCCAGTAGTGAGACGAACTCCTATAATTCACCCCTCCACTTT. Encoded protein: CASSETNSYNSPLHF.

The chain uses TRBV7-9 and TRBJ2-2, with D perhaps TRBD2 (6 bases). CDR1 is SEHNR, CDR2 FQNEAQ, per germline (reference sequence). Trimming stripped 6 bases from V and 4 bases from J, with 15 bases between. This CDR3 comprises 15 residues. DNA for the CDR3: TGTGCCAGCAGTTCCCCCATGGAGGGCACCGGGGAGCTGTTTTTT. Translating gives CASSSPMEGTGELFF.

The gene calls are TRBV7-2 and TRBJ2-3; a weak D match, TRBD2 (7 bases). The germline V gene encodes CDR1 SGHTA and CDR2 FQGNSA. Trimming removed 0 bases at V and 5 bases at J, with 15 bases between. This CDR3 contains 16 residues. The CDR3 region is CASSLAASGGGDTQYF. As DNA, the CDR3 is TGTGCCAGCAGCTTAGCTGCTAGCGGAGGGGGAGATACGCAGTATTTT.

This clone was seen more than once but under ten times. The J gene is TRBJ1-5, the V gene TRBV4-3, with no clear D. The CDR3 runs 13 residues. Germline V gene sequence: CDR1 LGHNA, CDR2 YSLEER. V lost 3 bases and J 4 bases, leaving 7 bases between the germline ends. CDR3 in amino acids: CASSQGINQPQHF. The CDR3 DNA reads TGCGCCAGCAGCCAGGGGATTAATCAGCCCCAGCATTTT.

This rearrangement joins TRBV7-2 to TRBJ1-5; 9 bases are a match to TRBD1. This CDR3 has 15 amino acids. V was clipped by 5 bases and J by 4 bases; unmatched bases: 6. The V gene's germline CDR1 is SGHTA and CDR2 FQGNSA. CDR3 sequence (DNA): TGTGCCAGCAGCCTGGGACAGGGATGGAATCAGCCCCAGCATTTT. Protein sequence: CASSLGQGWNQPQHF.

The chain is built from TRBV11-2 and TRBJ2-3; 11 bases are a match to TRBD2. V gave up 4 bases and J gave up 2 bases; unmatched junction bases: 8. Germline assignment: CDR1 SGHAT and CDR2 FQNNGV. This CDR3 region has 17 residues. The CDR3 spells CASSSQRLAGYTDTQYF. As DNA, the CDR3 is TGTGCCAGCAGCTCCCAGAGACTAGCGGGATACACAGATACGCAGTATTTT.